This T cell receptor beta chain appears in the sequencing data of a study of T cell clones after liver transplantation. Study-wide context: Three of the eight recipients were HCV-positive; the rest had non-autoimmune, non-viral transplant indications. Blood was drawn pre-transplant, before withdrawal, and after full or failed withdrawal.

Notes on the study in general: Compared with third party-reactive sequences, donor-reactive ones declined more, independent of withdrawal success.

Sorting of unstimulated PBMCs yielded separate CD3+CD4+ and CD3+CD8+ fractions. From germline, CDR1 is MNHEY and CDR2 SVGAGI. The CDR3 runs to 16 residues. V trimming: 0 bases; J trimming: 5 bases; junction bases outside the gene matches: 7. Here immunoSEQ multiplex PCR was the method, and the copy in TCRdb shows in-frame clones only, minus some. The table shows some 20,000 clones, with about 87% occurring only once. Comments on this clone: Its target is not known.

This clonotype originated in a human donor who received a liver transplant. This sample comprised CD8+ T cells from blood, obtained before liver transplant. This chain connects TRBV6-5 to TRBJ2-3, with TRBD1 identical over 8 bases. This CDR3 reads CASSYSWTGQGDTQYF. CDR3 DNA sequence: TGTGCCAGCAGTTACTCTTGGACAGGGCAGGGAGATACGCAGTATTTT.